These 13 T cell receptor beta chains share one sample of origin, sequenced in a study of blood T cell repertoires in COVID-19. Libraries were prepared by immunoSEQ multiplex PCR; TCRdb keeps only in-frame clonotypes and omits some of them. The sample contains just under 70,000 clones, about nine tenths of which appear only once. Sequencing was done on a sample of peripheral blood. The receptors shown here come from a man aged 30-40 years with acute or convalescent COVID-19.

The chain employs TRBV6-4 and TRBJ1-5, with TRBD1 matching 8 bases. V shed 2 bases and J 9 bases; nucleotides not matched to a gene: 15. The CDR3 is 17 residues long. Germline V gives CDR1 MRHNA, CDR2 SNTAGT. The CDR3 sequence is CASSDGETGALDRPQHF. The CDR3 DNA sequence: TGTGCCAGCAGTGACGGCGAGACAGGGGCGCTTGATCGGCCCCAGCATTTT.

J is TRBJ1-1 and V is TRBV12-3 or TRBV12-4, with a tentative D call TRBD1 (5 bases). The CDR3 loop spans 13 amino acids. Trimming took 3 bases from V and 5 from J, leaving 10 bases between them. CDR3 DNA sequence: TGTGCCAGCAGTTTCTCGGGGGGGACTGAAGCTTTCTTT. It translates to CASSFSGGTEAFF.

In DNA form, the CDR3 reads TGTGCCACGACTAGCGGGCCCACAGATACGCAGTATTTT. It specifies CATTSGPTDTQYF. This chain joins TRBV18 and TRBJ2-3; 10 bases line up with TRBD2. CDR1 KGHSH and CDR2 LQKENI come from the germline V gene. The CDR3 has 13 amino acids. The V and J ends lost 10 bases and 2 bases, in that order; junction bases with no gene match: 3.

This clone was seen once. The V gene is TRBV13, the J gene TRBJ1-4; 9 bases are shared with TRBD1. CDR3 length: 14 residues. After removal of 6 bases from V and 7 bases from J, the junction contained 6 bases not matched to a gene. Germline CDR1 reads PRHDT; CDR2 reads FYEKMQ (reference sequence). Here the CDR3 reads CASRPTGGGEKLFF. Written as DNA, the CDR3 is TGTGCCAGCAGGCCGACAGGGGGTGGTGAAAAACTGTTTTTT.

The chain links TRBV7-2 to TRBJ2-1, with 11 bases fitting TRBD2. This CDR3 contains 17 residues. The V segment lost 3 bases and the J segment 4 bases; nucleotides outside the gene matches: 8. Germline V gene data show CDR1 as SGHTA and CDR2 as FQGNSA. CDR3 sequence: CASSLGLAEPVYNEQFF. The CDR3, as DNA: TGTGCCAGCAGCTTGGGACTAGCGGAGCCCGTTTACAATGAGCAGTTCTTC.

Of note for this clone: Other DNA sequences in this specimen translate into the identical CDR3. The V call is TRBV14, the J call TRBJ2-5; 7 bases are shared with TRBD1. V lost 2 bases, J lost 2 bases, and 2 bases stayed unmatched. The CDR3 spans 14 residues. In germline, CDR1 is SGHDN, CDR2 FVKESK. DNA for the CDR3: TGTGCCAGCAGCCAACCGGGACAGCAAGAGACCCAGTACTTC. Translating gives CASSQPGQQETQYF.

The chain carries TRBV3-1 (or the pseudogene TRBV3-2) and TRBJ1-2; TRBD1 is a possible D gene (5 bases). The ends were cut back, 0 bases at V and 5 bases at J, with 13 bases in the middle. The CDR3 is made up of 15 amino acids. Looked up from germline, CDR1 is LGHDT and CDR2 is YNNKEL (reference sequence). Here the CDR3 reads CASSQDGRVWYGYTF. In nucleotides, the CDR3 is TGTGCCAGCAGCCAAGACGGCAGGGTTTGGTATGGCTACACCTTC.

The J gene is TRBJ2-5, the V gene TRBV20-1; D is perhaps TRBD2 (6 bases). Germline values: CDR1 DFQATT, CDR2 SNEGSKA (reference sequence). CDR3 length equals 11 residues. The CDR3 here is CRGGHGETQYF. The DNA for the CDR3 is TGCAGGGGAGGCCACGGAGAGACCCAGTACTTC.

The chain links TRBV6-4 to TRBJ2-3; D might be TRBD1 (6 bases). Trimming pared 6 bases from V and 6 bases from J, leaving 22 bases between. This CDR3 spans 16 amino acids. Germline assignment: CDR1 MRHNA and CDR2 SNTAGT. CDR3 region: CASSPSTGDSSDTQYF. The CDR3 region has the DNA TGTGCCAGCAGCCCTTCGACAGGCGACTCTTCTGATACGCAGTATTTT.

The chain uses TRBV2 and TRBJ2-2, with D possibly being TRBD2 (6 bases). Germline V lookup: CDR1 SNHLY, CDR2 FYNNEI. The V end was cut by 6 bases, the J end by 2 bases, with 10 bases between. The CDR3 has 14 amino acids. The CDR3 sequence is CASRVGGNTGELFF. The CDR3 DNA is TGTGCCAGCAGAGTCGGGGGAAACACCGGGGAGCTGTTTTTT.

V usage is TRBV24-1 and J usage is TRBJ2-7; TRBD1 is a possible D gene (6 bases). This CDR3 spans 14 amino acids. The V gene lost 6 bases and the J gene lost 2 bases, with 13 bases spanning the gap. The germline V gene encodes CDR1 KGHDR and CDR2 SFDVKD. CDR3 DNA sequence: TGTGCCACCAGTAGATCAGGGGACCCCTACGAGCAGTACTTC. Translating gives CATSRSGDPYEQYF.

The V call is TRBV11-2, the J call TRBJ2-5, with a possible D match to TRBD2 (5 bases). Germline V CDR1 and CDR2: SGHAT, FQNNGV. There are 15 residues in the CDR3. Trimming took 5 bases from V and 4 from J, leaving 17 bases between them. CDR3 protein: CASSPRFRGRETQYF. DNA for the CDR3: TGTGCCAGCAGCCCCCGCTTCCGCGGGCGAGAGACCCAGTACTTC.

DNA of the CDR3: TGTGCCAGCAGCTTAGTGCCCTCGGGTGGAGGAGAAGCTTTCTTT. This codes for CASSLVPSGGGEAFF. J is TRBJ1-1 and V is TRBV11-2; D is unclear. CDR1 is SGHAT, CDR2 FQNNGV, per germline. CDR3 size: 15 residues. V was pared by 1 base and J by 8 bases, with 17 bases between.